The 20 T cell receptor beta chains in this list originate from one sample, sequenced in a study of shared clonotypes between healthy human individuals. Sequencing was performed with immunoSEQ multiplex PCR; in TCRdb, only in-frame clones are kept and a portion is missing. Among about 2.4 million clones listed, 85% to 95% were seen once. Source material: naive CD4+ T cells sorted from blood. Stated subset: CD45RA+ positively selected. The receptor set was obtained from a man younger than 35 in good health.

Remarks on this clone: The sample carries other DNA sequences with the same CDR3. The chain carries TRBV15 and TRBJ2-7; TRBD1 or TRBD2 may be the D gene (5 bases each). V lost 1 base and J lost 2, with 9 bases in between. This CDR3 contains 14 residues. Germline lookup yields CDR1 LNHNV and CDR2 YYDKDF (reference sequence). The CDR3 here is CATSRGGVPYEQYF. For the CDR3, the DNA is TGTGCCACCAGCAGAGGAGGGGTTCCCTACGAGCAGTACTTC.

In DNA, the CDR3 is TGTGCCAGCAGTCAGGACAGGGGGCGGGAGCAGTTCTTC. It specifies CASSQDRGREQFF. The V and J genes are TRBV6-4 and TRBJ2-1, with 11 bases matching TRBD1. Germline V gene data show CDR1 as MRHNA and CDR2 as SNTAGT. V lost 5 bases to trimming and J lost 10 bases; unmatched junction nucleotides: 4. This CDR3 has 13 amino acids.

V usage is TRBV4-1 and J usage is TRBJ2-7; 8 bases align to TRBD1. In germline, CDR1 is MGHRA, CDR2 YSYEKL. There are 15 residues in the CDR3. V trimming: 0 bases; J trimming: 5 bases; junction bases outside the gene matches: 6. The CDR3 DNA is TGCGCCAGCAGCCAAGAAGGTGACAGGGGCCACGAGCAGTACTTC. Translating it yields CASSQEGDRGHEQYF.

The chain uses TRBV5-3 and TRBJ1-2; D is possibly TRBD1 (6 bases). TRBV5-3 counts as an open reading frame of uncertain function. This CDR3 region has 17 residues. V was trimmed by 4 bases and J by 2 bases, leaving 21 bases between them. The CDR3 DNA follows: TGTGCCAGAAGCCAGGTGGCGGAGGGGGAGGTCAACTATGGCTACACCTTC. Translating gives CARSQVAEGEVNYGYTF.

The gene calls are TRBV6-6 and TRBJ1-3; D gene unclear. Trimming removed 6 bases at V and 0 bases at J, with 15 bases between. Per the germline V gene, CDR1 is MNHNY and CDR2 is SVGAGI (reference sequence). The CDR3 has 16 residues. The CDR3 DNA sequence: TGTGCCAGCAGAGGAGCGGAGCTAACCTCTGGAAACACCATATATTTT. This encodes CASRGAELTSGNTIYF.

This sequence joins TRBV7-6 and TRBJ1-2; D not certain. The CDR3 runs 16 residues. Deletions cut 2 bases from V and 8 bases from J, with 21 bases between. Germline values: CDR1 SGHVS, CDR2 FNYEAQ. The CDR3 nucleotides read TGTGCCAGCAGCTTACGGACCCCGGGTACGGCCCAAGGCTACACCTTC. Translating gives CASSLRTPGTAQGYTF.

The J gene is TRBJ1-3, the V gene TRBV27; 10 positions agree with TRBD1. This CDR3 is built from 19 residues. J lost 3 bases, V lost 2 bases, and 13 bases had no gene match. CDR1 MNHEY and CDR2 SMNVEV come from the germline V gene (reference sequence). The CDR3 DNA reads as TGTGCCAGCAGTTTAGGTCGTCCCGGGACAGGGGCCGGTGGAAACACCATATATTTT. Translating gives CASSLGRPGTGAGGNTIYF.

The J gene is TRBJ2-3, the V gene TRBV5-1; D may be TRBD1 or TRBD2 (5 bases each). This CDR3 has 15 residues. The V end was cut by 5 bases, the J end by 2 bases, with 15 bases between. Germline loops: CDR1 SGHRS, CDR2 YFSETQ. CDR3 loop: CASRRDRYSTDTQYF. CDR3 bases: TGCGCCAGCAGAAGGGACCGATACTCCACAGATACGCAGTATTTT.

This chain joins TRBV7-9 and TRBJ1-3, with unresolved D. The CDR3 consists of 15 residues. Germline CDR1 and CDR2: SEHNR and FQNEAQ (reference sequence). The V end was cut by 1 base, the J end by 4 bases, with 11 bases between. The CDR3 DNA is TGTGCCAGCAGCTTAGTCCTAACAGCCGGAAACACCATATATTTT. Its protein is CASSLVLTAGNTIYF.

The chain links TRBV10-1 to TRBJ1-6; D may be TRBD1 (5 bases). V was shortened by 8 bases and J by 5 bases, with 13 bases between the two germline ends. The CDR3 is 14 amino acids. CDR1 WNHNN and CDR2 SYGVQD come from the germline V gene (reference sequence). The CDR3 sequence: CASARDGDNSPLHF. CDR3 in DNA: TGCGCCAGCGCCAGGGACGGAGATAATTCACCCCTCCACTTT.

In nucleotides, the CDR3 is TGTGCCAGCAGACTCCGGGACTCCCAGTTCTTC. It codes for CASRLRDSQFF. The rearrangement links TRBV2 to TRBJ2-1, with a possible D match to TRBD2 (6 bases). Trimming pared 6 bases from V and 13 bases from J, leaving 13 bases between. The CDR3 runs to 11 residues. Germline V gene data show CDR1 as SNHLY and CDR2 as FYNNEI. Drawing the rest from reference TRBV2 and TRBJ2-1, the complete variable domain is EPEVTQTPSHQVTQMGQEVILRCVPISNHLYFYWYRQILGQKVEFLVSFYNNEISEKSEIFDDQFSVERPDGSNFTLKIRSTKLEDSAMYFCASRLRDSQFFGPGTRLTVL.

The genes are TRBV30 and TRBJ1-1, with D unresolved. CDR3 length equals 14 residues. The germline gives CDR1 GTSNPN, CDR2 SVGIG (reference sequence). Between the trimmed V and J ends, which lost 8 bases and 2 bases, there was a span of 18 bases. The CDR3 spells CARSRRGDNTEAFF. The CDR3 nucleotides read TGTGCCCGAAGCAGGAGAGGCGATAACACTGAAGCTTTCTTT.

Worth noting for this clone: Other DNA sequences within the sample encode an identical CDR3. The V call is TRBV18, the J call TRBJ2-5; D not certain. The CDR3 runs 12 residues. Germline values: CDR1 KGHSH, CDR2 LQKENI. V lost 2 bases and J 2 bases, leaving 3 bases between the germline ends. Written as DNA, the CDR3 is TGTGCCAGCTCACCAACACAAGAGACCCAGTACTTC. It codes for CASSPTQETQYF.

The chain carries TRBV30 and TRBJ1-5; D uncertain. V dropped 6 bases and J dropped 2 bases, with 11 bases sitting between them. CDR1 is GTSNPN and CDR2 is SVGIG in the germline V gene (reference sequence). The CDR3 loop spans 13 amino acids. CDR3 amino acids: CACQDGRNQPQHF. The CDR3 coding sequence is TGTGCCTGTCAGGATGGGCGCAATCAGCCCCAGCATTTT.

This rearrangement joins TRBV6-1 to TRBJ2-7; D possibly uses TRBD1 or TRBD2 (5 bases each). The V end was cut by 6 bases, the J end by 0 bases, with 9 bases between. The CDR3 has 13 amino acids. Germline V gives CDR1 MNHNS, CDR2 SASEGT. The DNA for the CDR3 is TGTGCCAGCAGGGTGGGGGTCTCCTACGAGCAGTACTTC. This translates into CASRVGVSYEQYF.

This chain links TRBV18 with TRBJ2-7, with D maybe TRBD2 (5 bases). This CDR3 spans 17 amino acids. Germline assignment: CDR1 KGHSH and CDR2 LQKENI. Trimming cost V 6 bases and J 0 bases, with 21 bases left between them. CDR3 DNA: TGTGCCAGCTCCCTCACGTTCGGGGTAGGGAGCTCCTACGAGCAGTACTTC. This translates into CASSLTFGVGSSYEQYF.

The chain recombines TRBV6-5 with TRBJ1-6; D not certain. The CDR3 has 13 amino acids. Trimming took off 7 bases at V and 0 bases at J, with 4 bases between the two ends. Looked up from germline, CDR1 is MNHEY and CDR2 is SVGAGI. CDR3 coding DNA: TGTGCCAGCAAAAGCTCCTATAATTCACCCCTCCACTTT. Translation gives CASKSSYNSPLHF.

This chain joins TRBV5-1 and TRBJ2-7, with D unclear. The CDR3 runs to 16 residues. CDR1 SGHRS and CDR2 YFSETQ come from the germline V gene. V was pared by 4 bases and J by 0 bases, with 17 bases between. The CDR3 protein is CASSPIDFTSSYEQYF. The CDR3 bases are TGCGCCAGCAGCCCGATTGACTTCACCAGCTCCTACGAGCAGTACTTC.

Concerning this clone itself: A much larger clonotype is one base distant, so this may be a read error. Other nucleotide sequences from this sample produce the same CDR3. This chain connects TRBV7-2 to TRBJ2-5; D unclear. Per the germline V gene, CDR1 is SGHTA and CDR2 is FQGNSA. CDR3 size: 11 residues. The V end lost 1 base, the J end lost 6 bases, and 3 bases lay between the germline ends. CDR3 sequence: CASSLGKTQYF. CDR3 DNA: TGTGCCAGCAGCTTAGGGAAGACCCAGTACTTC.

J is TRBJ2-7 and V is TRBV9, with a possible D match to TRBD2 (5 bases). Per germline, CDR1 SGDLS and CDR2 YYNGEE. The V end was cut by 0 bases, the J end by 7 bases, with 17 bases between. The length of the CDR3 is 15 residues. The CDR3 coding sequence is TGTGCCAGCAGCGTAGTAGCGAGCCCCCCCGGGGAGCAGTACTTC. As protein: CASSVVASPPGEQYF. The variable domain in full, completed from reference TRBV9 and TRBJ2-7, reads DSGVTQTPKHLITATGQRVTLRCSPRSGDLSVYWYQQSLDQGLQFLIQYYNGEERAKGNILERFSAQQFPDLHSELNLSSLELGDSALYFCASSVVASPPGEQYFGPGTRLTVT.